Below, 24 T cell receptor beta chains from the same sample are listed, as sequenced in a study of radiation and T cells in renal cell carcinoma. The treatment denotes: treatment-naive control, cytoreductive nephrectomy. Clones were sequenced by immunoSEQ multiplex PCR, and TCRdb holds only the in-frame ones, with some missing. Of thousands of clones in the sample, roughly two thirds are singletons; the top ten hold about 27%. The source was tumor tissue, collected from a patient whose treatment was nephrectomy without radiotherapy. Receptors originate from a human donor with renal cell carcinoma.

This clone showed up just a few times. The V call is TRBV2, the J call TRBJ2-1; D is perhaps TRBD2 (6 bases). V lost 8 bases and J 0 bases, leaving 14 bases between the germline ends. CDR1 SNHLY and CDR2 FYNNEI come from the germline V gene. The CDR3 totals 15 residues. The CDR3: CASERGGHSYNEQFF. The DNA of the CDR3 is TGTGCCAGCGAAAGGGGAGGCCACTCCTACAATGAGCAGTTCTTC.

This rearrangement joins TRBV11-2 to TRBJ2-3; possibly TRBD2 for D (5 bases). V gave up 6 bases and J gave up 2 bases, with 12 bases separating them. Per the germline V gene, CDR1 is SGHAT and CDR2 is FQNNGV. The CDR3 sequence is 14 residues long. CDR3 bases: TGTGCCAGCAGTACTCGGGGAGTCACAGATACGCAGTATTTT. Its translation: CASSTRGVTDTQYF. Supplemented by reference TRBV11-2 and TRBJ2-3, the full variable domain reads EAGVAQSPRYKIIEKRQSVAFWCNPISGHATLYWYQQILGQGPKLLIQFQNNGVVDDSQLPKDRFSAERLKGVDSTLKIQPAKLEDSAVYLCASSTRGVTDTQYFGPGTRLTVL.

The J gene is TRBJ2-7, the V gene TRBV18; D is perhaps TRBD1 or TRBD2 (5 bases each). V shed 3 bases and J shed 1 base, with 19 bases lying between them. The CDR3 is made up of 17 amino acids. Per the germline V gene, CDR1 is KGHSH and CDR2 is LQKENI. The CDR3 coding sequence is TGTGCCAGCTCACCCTCCGGGGACGGCGGGCCTTCCTACGAGCAGTACTTC. Its protein is CASSPSGDGGPSYEQYF.

The count of this clone is one. This chain joins TRBV27 and TRBJ2-1; D not certain. The CDR3 contains 14 residues. V was cut by 0 bases and J by 8 bases, with 11 bases left in between. Germline lookup yields CDR1 MNHEY and CDR2 SMNVEV (reference sequence). CDR3 in DNA: TGTGCCAGCAGTTTATCTACGGAACTCGATGAGCAGTTCTTC. Its protein is CASSLSTELDEQFF.

The chain is built from TRBV10-3 and TRBJ2-1; the match to TRBD2 covers 14 bases. CDR1 is ENHRY, CDR2 SYGVKD, per germline. The CDR3 loop spans 15 amino acids. The ends lost 6 bases at V and 9 bases at J; junction bases unmatched: 7. In DNA, the CDR3 is TGTGCCATCAGACCGGGACTAGCGGGAGTTCTTGAGCAGTTCTTC. It translates to CAIRPGLAGVLEQFF.

In its sample, this clone was seen a few times. This rearrangement joins TRBV28 to TRBJ2-4; 10 nucleotides agree with TRBD2. CDR1 is MDHEN, CDR2 SYDVKM, per germline. This CDR3 comprises 16 residues. V gave up 6 bases and J gave up 9 bases; unmatched junction bases: 14. The CDR3 sequence: CASRDAGTSAGGIQYF. CDR3 nucleotides: TGTGCCAGCAGGGACGCCGGGACTAGCGCCGGAGGCATTCAGTACTTC. Full variable domain (missing parts from reference TRBV28 and TRBJ2-4): DVKVTQSSRYLVKRTGEKVFLECVQDMDHENMFWYRQDPGLGLRLIYFSYDVKMKEKGDIPEGYSVSREKKERFSLILESASTNQTSMYLCASRDAGTSAGGIQYFGAGTRLSVL.

This clone appeared a few times. This sequence joins TRBV14 and TRBJ2-7, with 10 nucleotides matching TRBD2. This CDR3 spans 14 amino acids. With 1 base clipped from V and 3 bases from J, the junction kept 0 bases outside the gene matches. Germline V gene sequence: CDR1 SGHDN, CDR2 FVKESK. CDR3 bases: TGTGCCAGCAGCCAAGGGACTAGCGGCTACGAGCAGTACTTC. Translated: CASSQGTSGYEQYF.

This chain uses TRBV27 with TRBJ1-1, with a tentative D call TRBD1 (6 bases). Germline V gives CDR1 MNHEY, CDR2 SMNVEV (reference sequence). The CDR3 is made up of 15 amino acids. V was pared by 0 bases and J by 10 bases, with 18 bases between. Here the CDR3 DNA reads TGTGCCAGCAGTTTATCGACACAGGGCGCGAGGGGAGCTTTCTTT. Encoded protein: CASSLSTQGARGAFF.

The chain carries TRBV28 and TRBJ2-3, with D unclear. Germline loops: CDR1 MDHEN, CDR2 SYDVKM. CDR3 length equals 15 residues. V lost 7 bases and J 0 bases, leaving 14 bases between the germline ends. The CDR3: CASTSPSRSTDTQYF. CDR3 in DNA: TGTGCCAGCACCTCACCATCCCGGAGCACAGATACGCAGTATTTT.

The chain links TRBV5-1 to TRBJ2-5; D is undetermined. V dropped 5 bases and J dropped 5 bases, with 7 bases sitting between them. This CDR3 region has 11 residues. In germline, CDR1 is SGHRS, CDR2 YFSETQ. The CDR3 protein is CASSHGETQYF. The CDR3 nucleotides read TGCGCCAGCAGTCACGGGGAGACCCAGTACTTC.

V usage is TRBV28 and J usage is TRBJ1-6; D uncertain. CDR1 MDHEN and CDR2 SYDVKM come from the germline V gene. V lost 4 bases and J lost 13, with 14 bases in between. This CDR3 comprises 13 residues. The CDR3 is CASSSAQESPLHF. CDR3 nucleotides: TGTGCCAGCAGTTCCGCCCAGGAATCCCCCCTCCACTTT.

The chain uses TRBV6-1 and TRBJ1-5, with 7 nucleotides matching TRBD1. V was clipped by 7 bases and J by 4 bases; unmatched bases: 10. This CDR3 is 15 amino acids long. Germline assignment: CDR1 MNHNS and CDR2 SASEGT. CDR3 sequence (DNA): TGTGCCAGCACTTTTGACAGGGCCCCTAATCAGCCCCAGCATTTT. This translates into CASTFDRAPNQPQHF.

The rearrangement uses TRBV27 and TRBJ2-6, with D possibly being TRBD2 (7 bases). From germline, CDR1 is MNHEY and CDR2 SMNVEV (reference sequence). Trimming left V 3 bases short and J 1 base short, with 22 bases between. The CDR3 runs to 20 residues. CDR3 bases: TGTGCCAGCAGTTTGATCGGGGGGCGAGGTTTTTTGTCTGGGGCCAACGTCCTGACTTTC. Translation gives CASSLIGGRGFLSGANVLTF.

This clone was observed once. V is TRBV4-3 and J is TRBJ1-4; D remains unclear. Trimming pared 0 bases from V and 8 bases from J, leaving 13 bases between. This CDR3 comprises 15 residues. Germline CDR1 LGHNA, CDR2 YSLEER. The CDR3 coding sequence is TGCGCCAGCAGCCAAGAGTGGGCGGTTTCGGAAAAACTGTTTTTT. This gives the protein CASSQEWAVSEKLFF.

This clone has more than one count but fewer than ten. The V and J genes are TRBV2 and TRBJ1-1; no definite D call. CDR1 and CDR2 (germline): SNHLY, FYNNEI. Trimming cost V 8 bases and J 10 bases, with 17 bases left between them. The CDR3 length is 12 residues. CDR3 sequence (DNA): TGTGCCAGCGGGAGCCAGATTAGTGGAGCTTTCTTT. As protein: CASGSQISGAFF.

The rearrangement uses TRBV15 and TRBJ1-2; perhaps TRBD1 as D (5 bases). Trimming removed 5 bases from V and 1 base from J, with 14 bases in between. The CDR3 length is 15 residues. The germline V gene has CDR1 LNHNV and CDR2 YYDKDF (reference sequence). CDR3 region: CATSSEGGVNYGYTF. The CDR3 DNA reads as TGTGCCACCAGCTCCGAAGGAGGGGTTAACTATGGCTACACCTTC.

The genes are TRBV9 and TRBJ2-4; 10 bases map to TRBD1. The CDR3 is 13 residues long. Germline trimming cut 4 bases from V and 9 bases from J; bases unmatched to any gene: 4. The V gene's germline CDR1 is SGDLS and CDR2 YYNGEE. CDR3 protein: CASSSGQGGIQYF. The CDR3 DNA reads TGTGCCAGCAGCTCCGGACAGGGGGGCATTCAGTACTTC.

This chain uses TRBV7-8 with TRBJ1-2; 8 bases are a match to TRBD1. Germline trimming cut 1 base from V and 5 bases from J; bases unmatched to any gene: 18. CDR3 size: 19 residues. The germline V gene has CDR1 SGHVS and CDR2 FQNEAQ. The CDR3 reads CASSLVVSGQGKLPYGYTF. The CDR3 DNA sequence: TGTGCCAGCAGCTTAGTTGTGTCCGGACAGGGCAAATTACCTTATGGCTACACCTTC.

The chain joins TRBV7-9 to TRBJ1-4, with D tentatively TRBD1 (5 bases). In germline, CDR1 is SEHNR, CDR2 FQNEAQ (reference sequence). V dropped 3 bases and J dropped 8 bases, with 10 bases sitting between them. The length of the CDR3 is 13 residues. CDR3 residues: CASSLDGGEKLFF. Here the CDR3 DNA reads TGTGCCAGCAGCTTGGACGGGGGAGAAAAACTGTTTTTT.

This clone appeared a few times. The rearrangement links TRBV6-5 to TRBJ2-1; possibly TRBD1 or TRBD2 for D (5 bases each). CDR1 MNHEY and CDR2 SVGAGI come from the germline V gene. The CDR3 has 15 residues. The V end lost 10 bases, the J end lost 0 bases, and 16 bases lay between the germline ends. Here the CDR3 reads CATRWGSGSYNEQFF. The CDR3 coding sequence is TGTGCCACCCGGTGGGGGAGCGGCTCCTACAATGAGCAGTTCTTC.

This chain links TRBV7-6 with TRBJ2-5; D not certain. This CDR3 spans 15 amino acids. Germline CDR1 is SGHVS and CDR2 is FNYEAQ. With 5 bases removed from V and 5 bases from J, the gap between germline ends came to 18 bases. As DNA, the CDR3 is TGTGCCAGCAGCCCAAGTCTGTGGAAAAGTGAGACCCAGTACTTC. It translates to CASSPSLWKSETQYF.

V is TRBV9 and J is TRBJ2-2; possibly TRBD2 for D (5 bases). The CDR3 is made up of 17 amino acids. Trimming took off 1 base at V and 7 bases at J, with 20 bases between the two ends. In germline, CDR1 is SGDLS, CDR2 YYNGEE. The CDR3 loop is CASSVRIEGRYHGELFF. The CDR3, as DNA: TGTGCCAGCAGCGTAAGGATAGAGGGCAGGTACCACGGGGAGCTGTTTTTT.

This chain links TRBV6-5 with TRBJ2-3; D possibly corresponds to TRBD1 (6 bases). In germline, CDR1 is MNHEY, CDR2 SVGAGI. The CDR3 spans 14 residues. V was trimmed by 2 bases and J by 4 bases, leaving 10 bases between them. Written as DNA, the CDR3 is TGTGCCAGCAGTTACCTGGACAGCCCAGATACGCAGTATTTT. It codes for CASSYLDSPDTQYF.

V usage is TRBV19 and J usage is TRBJ2-7; 7 nucleotides agree with TRBD1. The CDR3 extends over 15 amino acids. CDR1 and CDR2 (germline): LNHDA, SQIVND (reference sequence). The V gene end was trimmed by 4 bases and the J gene end by 3 bases; junction bases not matched to a gene: 9. The CDR3, as DNA: TGTGCCAGTAGTAACCCAGGACAGGCCCACTACGAGCAGTACTTC. This gives the protein CASSNPGQAHYEQYF.